These T cell receptor beta chains were read from a single sample in a study of blood T cell repertoires in COVID-19. Using immunoSEQ multiplex PCR, the repertoire was profiled, and TCRdb retains in-frame clones only, with some absent. The table records approximately 300,000 clones, roughly 87% of them present only once. The sample comprised peripheral blood. These receptor sequences come from a woman aged 50 to 60 who had recovered from COVID-19. CDR3s leave out the opening cysteine and the closing phenylalanine or tryptophan. Some rows mark clone size as missing; the rest say once, few, many or name a class of expanded clone.

clone_size | cdr3_length | j_call | v_call | cdr3_aa
once | 13 | TRBJ2-7 | TRBV7-2 | ASSPFRTNLYEQY
NA | 13 | TRBJ1-5 | TRBV6-6 | ASSYGGHPLPPQH
NA | 12 | TRBJ1-1 | TRBV11-1 | ASSSYRVETEAF
NA | 14 | TRBJ2-3 | TRBV28 | ASSLNPGLASDTQY
once | 15 | TRBJ2-1 | TRBV9 | ASSVAGQGFPYNEQF
NA | 11 | TRBJ2-7 | TRBV29-1 | SVARQGSYEQY
NA | 13 | TRBJ1-3 | TRBV14 | ASSHGLFSGNTIY
NA | 11 | TRBJ2-1 | TRBV30 | ASRDRKYNEQF
NA | 12 | TRBJ2-7 | TRBV7-2 | ASSSSGGSYEQY
NA | 15 | TRBJ2-1 | TRBV11-2 | ASSLGVAGGPYNEQF
once | 13 | TRBJ2-1 | TRBV11-2 | ASSLRQPPYNEQF
NA | 13 | TRBJ1-5 | TRBV19 | ASRNGVERNQPQH
NA | 12 | TRBJ2-1 | TRBV6-5 | ASRGTSESNEQF
NA | 13 | TRBJ2-7 | TRBV7-8 | ASSSGLGLTYEQY
NA | 13 | TRBJ2-7 | TRBV7-9 | ASSPRDRGRLEQY
NA | 14 | TRBJ2-1 | TRBV4-3 | ASSQEASGRSTEQF
NA | 14 | TRBJ1-5 | TRBV3-1/TRBV3-2 | ASSQGGGGGDQPQH